This TCR beta chain was sequenced in a study of regulatory T cells in long-lasting Graves disease. Relying on iRepertoire HTBI primers and Arm-PCR of CDR3 regions, the team built TCR beta libraries. Via MiXCR, TCRdb re-called the multiplex PCR reads, giving one row per CDR3 protein. The table includes around 420,000 distinct CDR3 sequences, about 15% detected once. Between the trimmed V and J ends, which lost 6 bases and 6 bases, there was a span of 12 bases. The CDR3 totals 12 residues. The germline V gene has CDR1 KGHSH and CDR2 LQKENI. Time point denoted: newly diagnosed GD, antithyroid drugs for less than 3 months. Following extraction of RNA from PBMCs, that RNA was used to make the TCR library. Those enrolled as patients came out of an endocrinology department in Xi'an, China. The same sample was also used in a study of T cells in Graves' hyperthyroidism and ophthalmopathy.

Sample: peripheral blood mononuclear cells (PBMCs), taken at new diagnosis, from a patient treated with antithyroid drugs. This receptor was identified in a woman in her 40s with Graves disease. This chain joins TRBV18 and TRBJ2-7; D call uncertain. CDR3 coding DNA: TGTGCCAGCTCTCCCCAAAACTCCGAGCAGTACTTC. Its translation: CASSPQNSEQYF.